These 19 T cell receptor beta chains originate from one sample sequenced in a study of T cell responses to AZD1222 COVID-19 vaccine. Data came from immunoSEQ multiplex PCR; TCRdb stores just in-frame clones and leaves some out. The data hold about 56,000 clones, with 80% to 90% observed a single time. Material: peripheral blood, obtained on day 0 of AZD1222 vaccination. These receptors were obtained from an adult in good health.

The chain links TRBV11-2 to TRBJ1-3, with D unresolved. From germline, CDR1 is SGHAT and CDR2 FQNNGV. The CDR3 runs to 11 residues. V lost 4 bases, J lost 2 bases, and 0 bases lay in between. CDR3 in DNA: TGTGCCAGCAGCTCTGGAAACACCATATATTTT. Amino acids: CASSSGNTIYF.

The chain joins TRBV28 to TRBJ1-4; no clear D. The V end lost 8 bases, the J end lost 8 bases, and 12 bases lay between the germline ends. In germline, CDR1 is MDHEN, CDR2 SYDVKM. The CDR3 covers 12 residues. The CDR3 DNA reads as TGTGCCAGCGTTGGCCTAGGGGAAAAACTGTTTTTT. It encodes CASVGLGEKLFF. Full variable domain (remainder filled in from reference TRBV28 and TRBJ1-4): DVKVTQSSRYLVKRTGEKVFLECVQDMDHENMFWYRQDPGLGLRLIYFSYDVKMKEKGDIPEGYSVSREKKERFSLILESASTNQTSMYLCASVGLGEKLFFGSGTQLSVL.

The V gene is TRBV5-1, the J gene TRBJ1-1; D possibly corresponds to TRBD1 (6 bases). Germline V gives CDR1 SGHRS, CDR2 YFSETQ. The V gene lost 6 bases and the J gene lost 1 base, with 16 bases spanning the gap. The CDR3 sequence is 15 residues long. Written as DNA, the CDR3 is TGCGCCAGCAAGGGGGGGGGCCAGTCGAACACTGAAGCTTTCTTT. Protein: CASKGGGQSNTEAFF.

The rearrangement links TRBV5-1 to TRBJ2-1; 8 bases agree with TRBD1. This CDR3 region has 15 residues. V shed 2 bases, J shed 6 bases, and the junction held 7 bases outside the gene matches. The germline V gene has CDR1 SGHRS and CDR2 YFSETQ. The CDR3 DNA reads TGCGCCAGCAGCTTTCAGGGGGCGACGGGCAATGAGCAGTTCTTC. Its translation: CASSFQGATGNEQFF.

The V call is TRBV5-1, the J call TRBJ2-1; 10 nucleotides align to TRBD1. V was pared by 4 bases and J by 10 bases, with 8 bases of the junction left unmatched. CDR1 is SGHRS, CDR2 YFSETQ, per germline. This CDR3 region has 14 residues. This CDR3 is CASSPDRGLREQFF. CDR3 DNA: TGCGCCAGCAGCCCGGACAGGGGGTTGCGGGAGCAGTTCTTC.

The chain has TRBV29-1 and TRBJ2-5; D might be TRBD2 (5 bases). CDR3 length equals 11 residues. The germline CDR1 and CDR2 sequences are SQVTM and ANQGSEA. Trimming removed 6 bases at V and 5 bases at J, with 10 bases between. Here the CDR3 DNA reads TGCAGCGTCGTCGAGGGTGAGACCCAGTACTTC. It codes for CSVVEGETQYF.

The rearrangement links TRBV6-1 to TRBJ1-1; 8 nucleotides align to TRBD1. CDR3 length: 15 amino acids. Germline trimming cut 2 bases from V and 1 base from J; bases unmatched to any gene: 3. CDR1 and CDR2 from the germline V gene are MNHNS and SASEGT. The CDR3 region has the DNA TGTGCCAGCAGTGAATCCGACAGGGGGAACACTGAAGCTTTCTTT. Translated, it gives CASSESDRGNTEAFF.

This clone occurred a few times. The gene calls are TRBV4-2 and TRBJ2-1; maybe TRBD2 (7 bases). Germline lookup yields CDR1 LGHNA and CDR2 YNFKEQ. The CDR3 consists of 15 residues. V was clipped by 5 bases and J by 4 bases, with 15 bases between them. The CDR3 region is CASSSGGQGYNEQFF. For the CDR3, the DNA is TGTGCCAGCAGCTCCGGGGGGCAGGGGTACAATGAGCAGTTCTTC.

This sequence joins TRBV18 and TRBJ1-2; tentative D call: TRBD1 (5 bases). The CDR3 has 14 amino acids. Trimming cost V 2 bases and J 5 bases, with 12 bases left between them. Germline V CDR1 and CDR2: KGHSH, LQKENI. The CDR3 DNA sequence: TGTGCCAGCTCACCAGGGCCAGGGTCGTATGGCTACACCTTC. It is translated as CASSPGPGSYGYTF.

The rearrangement uses TRBV3-1 (or the pseudogene TRBV3-2) and TRBJ2-4; D call uncertain. There are 14 residues in the CDR3. Germline CDR1 and CDR2: LGHDT and YNNKEL (reference sequence). The V gene lost 0 bases and the J gene lost 4 bases, with 7 bases spanning the gap. CDR3 sequence reads: CASSQDTVKNIQYF. CDR3 sequence (DNA): TGTGCCAGCAGCCAAGATACAGTGAAAAACATTCAGTACTTC.

The rearrangement uses TRBV29-1 and TRBJ2-5, with D unresolved. The CDR3 has 12 amino acids. V gave up 7 bases and J gave up 5 bases, with 14 bases separating them. Germline V gene data show CDR1 as SQVTM and CDR2 as ANQGSEA. In nucleotides, the CDR3 is TGCAGCGCCCTTCTAGGTGGGGAGACCCAGTACTTC. It translates to CSALLGGETQYF.

The chain combines TRBV2 with TRBJ1-5; D is ambiguous. Germline V gene sequence: CDR1 SNHLY, CDR2 FYNNEI. V was shortened by 7 bases and J by 3 bases, with 7 bases between the two germline ends. The CDR3 length is 12 residues. CDR3: CASKKDNQPQHF. As DNA, the CDR3 is TGTGCCAGCAAGAAGGACAATCAGCCCCAGCATTTT.

V and J are TRBV5-8 and TRBJ1-4, with D unresolved. The CDR3 is 12 amino acids. The germline CDR1 and CDR2 sequences are SGHTS and YDEGEE. Trimming took off 0 bases at V and 7 bases at J, with 4 bases between the two ends. CDR3 DNA sequence: TGTGCCAGCAGCTTGGCCTCTGAAAAACTGTTTTTT. This codes for CASSLASEKLFF.

This clone was found a few times. The chain links TRBV2 to TRBJ1-5; no definite D call. Per the germline V gene, CDR1 is SNHLY and CDR2 is FYNNEI. V dropped 2 bases and J dropped 2 bases, with 19 bases sitting between them. The CDR3 extends over 18 amino acids. CDR3 DNA: TGTGCCAGCAGTGAACCTCCCCGGGGAGGAATTCGCAATCAGCCCCAGCATTTT. Protein product: CASSEPPRGGIRNQPQHF.

V gene TRBV28 combines with J gene TRBJ1-4; 12 bases line up with TRBD1. CDR3 length equals 15 residues. Per germline, CDR1 MDHEN and CDR2 SYDVKM. Trimming removed 2 bases from V and 8 bases from J; junction bases left unmatched: 3. The CDR3 region has the DNA TGTGCCAGCAGTTTAGGGACAGGGGGCGTCGAAAAACTGTTTTTT. Protein: CASSLGTGGVEKLFF.

This clone was seen only once. J is TRBJ2-2 and V is TRBV7-2; D is perhaps TRBD2 (6 bases). The germline V gene encodes CDR1 SGHTA and CDR2 FQGNSA. The V end lost 4 bases, the J end lost 5 bases, and 11 bases lay between the germline ends. The CDR3 spans 14 residues. CDR3 residues: CASSYRRDTGELFF. In DNA, the CDR3 is TGTGCCAGCAGCTACCGGCGGGATACCGGGGAGCTGTTTTTT. Full variable domain (missing parts from reference TRBV7-2 and TRBJ2-2): GAGVSQSPSNKVTEKGKDVELRCDPISGHTALYWYRQSLGQGLEFLIYFQGNSAPDKSGLPSDRFSAERTGGSVSTLTIQRTQQEDSAVYLCASSYRRDTGELFFGEGSRLTVL.

This clone was counted once. The CDR3 loop is CASSLVGYYGYTF. The CDR3 DNA reads TGTGCCAGCAGCTTAGTAGGCTACTATGGCTACACCTTC. The chain links TRBV7-9 to TRBJ1-2; D call uncertain. The V end lost 1 base, the J end lost 3 bases, and 6 bases lay between the germline ends. CDR3 length: 13 amino acids. CDR1 SEHNR and CDR2 FQNEAQ come from the germline V gene (reference sequence).

The J gene is TRBJ1-6, the V gene TRBV7-6, with D unclear. CDR3 length: 17 residues. The V gene's germline CDR1 is SGHVS and CDR2 FNYEAQ. Trimming shortened V by 1 base and J by 0 bases, and 10 bases separated the two germline ends. Here the CDR3 reads CASSLESSVSYNSPLHF. The CDR3 nucleotides are TGTGCCAGCAGCTTAGAATCCAGTGTCTCCTATAATTCACCCCTCCACTTT.

By proportion, this clone is medium-sized (0.01 to 0.1%). The chain carries TRBV6-9 and TRBJ1-4; TRBD1 is a possible D gene (6 bases). V gave up 5 bases and J gave up 5 bases, with 12 bases separating them. There are 14 residues in the CDR3. Germline values: CDR1 MNHGY, CDR2 SVAAGI. CDR3 loop: CASSTRTENEKLFF. The CDR3 coding sequence is TGTGCCAGCAGTACAAGGACAGAGAATGAAAAACTGTTTTTT.